Below, 31 T cell receptor beta chains from the same sample are listed, as sequenced in a study of blood T cell repertoires in COVID-19. Here immunoSEQ multiplex PCR was the method, and the copy in TCRdb shows in-frame clones only, minus some. This table has over 60,000 clones, 82% appearing once. Sequenced material: peripheral blood. The source is an elderly woman with acute or convalescent COVID-19.

The chain recombines TRBV19 with TRBJ1-4; 7 nucleotides match TRBD1. Germline CDR1 and CDR2: LNHDA and SQIVND (reference sequence). The CDR3 has 16 residues. Unmatched junction bases numbered 22, after V lost 7 bases and J lost 14 bases. CDR3 in DNA: TGTGCCAGTACCCCTTCCCTAGGCCAGGGGGAGTTGCGCCTGTTTTTT. Translating gives CASTPSLGQGELRLFF.

This CDR3 reads CASSYGTSGNDEQFF. The CDR3 DNA sequence: TGTGCCAGCAGCTATGGGACTAGCGGGAACGATGAGCAGTTCTTC. The chain is built from TRBV11-3 and TRBJ2-1; 13 bases fit TRBD2. The CDR3 loop spans 15 amino acids. In germline, CDR1 is SGHNT, CDR2 YENEEA. The V segment lost 4 bases and the J segment 8 bases; nucleotides outside the gene matches: 5.

This chain connects TRBV10-3 to TRBJ2-4; 11 nucleotides match TRBD2. Germline assignment: CDR1 ENHRY and CDR2 SYGVKD. Trimming removed 3 bases from V and 0 bases from J; junction bases left unmatched: 13. This CDR3 contains 20 residues. The CDR3 DNA follows: TGTGCCATCAGTGATCCGGGACTAGCGGCCCTTAGAGTAGCCAAAAACATTCAGTACTTC. It yields the protein CAISDPGLAALRVAKNIQYF.

This chain connects TRBV5-4 to TRBJ1-1; perhaps TRBD1 as D (6 bases). The CDR3 extends over 14 amino acids. The germline V gene encodes CDR1 SGHNT and CDR2 YYREEE (reference sequence). Trimming removed 1 base from V and 5 bases from J, with 12 bases in between. The CDR3 DNA reads TGTGCCAGCAGCTTGCAGGGGCGAGGAACTGAAGCTTTCTTT. It translates to CASSLQGRGTEAFF. The variable domain in full, with the rest retrieved from reference TRBV5-4 and TRBJ1-1, is ETGVTQSPTHLIKTRGQQVTLRCSSQSGHNTVSWYQQALGQGPQFIFQYYREEENGRGNFPPRFSGLQFPNYSSELNVNALELDDSALYLCASSLQGRGTEAFFGQGTRLTVV.

This clone showed up just a few times. The chain joins TRBV29-1 to TRBJ2-1; TRBD2 matches 7 bases. The germline CDR1 and CDR2 sequences are SQVTM and ANQGSEA. The CDR3 runs 16 residues. V trimming: 0 bases; J trimming: 4 bases; junction bases outside the gene matches: 9. CDR3 DNA sequence: TGCAGCGTTGAAGATCCGCCTAGCGGAAGTTACAATGAGCAGTTCTTC. It translates to CSVEDPPSGSYNEQFF.

J is TRBJ2-7 and V is TRBV5-1; TRBD1 agrees at 10 bases. The CDR3 sequence is 15 residues long. The junction had 6 bases not matched to a gene; V was cut back by 4 bases and J by 2 bases. Germline CDR1 reads SGHRS; CDR2 reads YFSETQ. In DNA, the CDR3 is TGCGCCAGCAGCCCCGCCGGGACAGGGGCCTACGAGCAGTACTTC. Encoded protein: CASSPAGTGAYEQYF.

The chain joins TRBV11-1 to TRBJ1-4, with D hard to call. The CDR3 spans 15 residues. Deletions cut 5 bases from V and 7 bases from J, with 17 bases between. Germline V gives CDR1 SGHAT, CDR2 FQDESV (reference sequence). The CDR3 DNA reads TGTGCCAGCAGCGCGAATACCGCGGGCGCTGAAAAACTGTTTTTT. Translation: CASSANTAGAEKLFF.

On this clone itself: This same CDR3 is encoded by further DNA sequences in the sample. The chain combines TRBV24-1 with TRBJ2-1, with 13 bases aligning to TRBD2. This CDR3 spans 20 amino acids. With V trimmed by 4 bases and J by 0 bases, 11 bases remained unmatched. Germline V gene lookup returns CDR1 KGHDR and CDR2 SFDVKD. The CDR3 loop is CATSDPNPGLAGSSYNEQFF. In DNA, the CDR3 is TGTGCCACCAGTGACCCAAATCCGGGACTAGCGGGGAGCTCCTACAATGAGCAGTTCTTC.

The chain is built from TRBV15 and TRBJ2-1; 12 bases are shared with TRBD2. This CDR3 has 20 amino acids. Germline V gene lookup returns CDR1 LNHNV and CDR2 YYDKDF (reference sequence). The V segment lost 0 bases and the J segment 3 bases; nucleotides outside the gene matches: 12. In DNA, the CDR3 is TGTGCCACCAGCAGAGAGCGTCTAGCGGGAGGGATATTCTACTACAATGAGCAGTTCTTC. It codes for CATSRERLAGGIFYYNEQFF.

V and J are TRBV4-1 and TRBJ2-7; tentative D call: TRBD1 (7 bases). The germline V gene has CDR1 MGHRA and CDR2 YSYEKL. V shed 1 base and J shed 4 bases, with 20 bases lying between them. The CDR3 is 17 residues long. CDR3 region: CASSQGGRQGLSYEQYF. CDR3 nucleotides: TGCGCCAGCAGCCAAGGTGGCCGACAGGGACTTTCGTACGAGCAGTACTTC.

The chain has TRBV11-1 and TRBJ2-3, with no clear D. Per germline, CDR1 SGHAT and CDR2 FQDESV (reference sequence). Deletions cut 3 bases from V and 6 bases from J, with 13 bases between. The CDR3 contains 14 residues. Written as DNA, the CDR3 is TGTGCCAGCAGCTTGCGGTCCCAAAAGGATACGCAGTATTTT. It encodes CASSLRSQKDTQYF. Filled out from reference TRBV11-1 and TRBJ2-3, the complete variable domain reads EAEVAQSPRYKITEKSQAVAFWCDPISGHATLYWYRQILGQGPELLVQFQDESVVDDSQLPKDRFSAERLKGVDSTLKIQPAELGDSAMYLCASSLRSQKDTQYFGPGTRLTVL.

The chain has TRBV18 and TRBJ1-1, with TRBD1 identical over 7 bases. Germline lookup yields CDR1 KGHSH and CDR2 LQKENI. This CDR3 has 15 amino acids. The junction had 5 bases not matched to a gene; V was cut back by 3 bases and J by 1 base. This chain's CDR3 is CASSPSRDRNTEAFF. CDR3 coding DNA: TGTGCCAGCTCACCTTCCCGGGACAGGAACACTGAAGCTTTCTTT.

The chain uses TRBV11-2 and TRBJ1-4, with TRBD1 matching 8 bases. This CDR3 comprises 13 residues. V shed 6 bases and J 14 bases; nucleotides not matched to a gene: 11. Per germline, CDR1 SGHAT and CDR2 FQNNGV. CDR3 bases: TGTGCCAGCAGAGCCACAGGGGGGCAACGGCTGTTTTTT. This translates into CASRATGGQRLFF.

This clone has a single count. This chain uses TRBV5-4 with TRBJ2-1, with D possibly matching TRBD2 (5 bases). Germline V lookup: CDR1 SGHNT, CDR2 YYREEE (reference sequence). With 4 bases removed from V and 2 bases from J, the gap between germline ends came to 16 bases. This CDR3 has 16 residues. CDR3 sequence: CASSPFLSGPYNEQFF. The CDR3 DNA reads TGTGCCAGCAGCCCCTTCCTGAGCGGACCCTACAATGAGCAGTTCTTC.

In this sample, this clone turned up many times. V is TRBV27 and J is TRBJ1-1; D gene unclear. CDR1 and CDR2 from the germline V gene are MNHEY and SMNVEV (reference sequence). The CDR3 covers 13 residues. Trimming removed 6 bases at V and 5 bases at J, with 13 bases between. In DNA form, the CDR3 reads TGTGCCAGCAGCGCTCTTGGGAGGACTGAAGCTTTCTTT. This gives the protein CASSALGRTEAFF.

CDR3 protein: CASSSGSWASQFF. Here the CDR3 DNA reads TGCGCCAGCAGTAGCGGGAGTTGGGCGAGCCAGTTCTTC. V usage is TRBV10-1 and J usage is TRBJ2-1, with 8 bases aligning to TRBD2. This CDR3 is 13 amino acids long. Germline CDR1 is WNHNN and CDR2 is SYGVQD (reference sequence). With V trimmed by 5 bases and J by 13 bases, 10 bases remained unmatched.

The chain combines TRBV6-5 with TRBJ2-5; tentatively, D is TRBD2 (6 bases). The CDR3 extends over 14 amino acids. V lost 3 bases and J lost 3, with 11 bases in between. Germline loops: CDR1 MNHEY, CDR2 SVGAGI. The CDR3 nucleotides read TGTGCCAGCAGTTATGGCAGGAGGGAAGAGACCCAGTACTTC. This gives the protein CASSYGRREETQYF.

The table lists this clone with a count of one. V and J are TRBV4-3 and TRBJ2-1; 9 positions agree with TRBD2. Germline CDR1 reads LGHNA; CDR2 reads YSLEER. The CDR3 loop spans 19 amino acids. V lost 0 bases to trimming and J lost 4 bases; unmatched junction nucleotides: 13. The CDR3 loop is CASSQELGLAGELYNEQFF. CDR3 coding DNA: TGCGCCAGCAGCCAAGAGTTGGGGTTAGCGGGAGAGCTGTACAATGAGCAGTTCTTC.

This clone showed up just once. The sample has other DNA sequences that encode this CDR3 too. The rearrangement joins TRBV10-1 to TRBJ1-1; D is unclear. The CDR3 extends over 12 amino acids. V was pared by 3 bases and J by 2 bases, with 4 bases between. The germline V gene has CDR1 WNHNN and CDR2 SYGVQD (reference sequence). The CDR3: CASSDPNTEAFF. The CDR3 DNA reads as TGCGCCAGCAGTGATCCTAACACTGAAGCTTTCTTT.

The V gene is TRBV2, the J gene TRBJ2-1; D is perhaps TRBD2 (5 bases). The CDR3 totals 16 residues. V was shortened by 1 base and J by 8 bases, with 18 bases between the two germline ends. Germline lookup yields CDR1 SNHLY and CDR2 FYNNEI. The CDR3 loop reads CASSEDVASSSHEQFF. The CDR3, as DNA: TGTGCCAGCAGTGAAGACGTAGCGTCGTCAAGTCATGAGCAGTTCTTC.

The J gene is TRBJ2-6, the V gene TRBV7-9, with TRBD1 as a possible D gene (6 bases). CDR3 size: 17 residues. Per the germline V gene, CDR1 is SEHNR and CDR2 is FQNEAQ (reference sequence). The V end lost 5 bases, the J end lost 0 bases, and 14 bases lay between the germline ends. The CDR3 DNA reads TGTGCCAGCAGCCCCCAGGGACAACCCTCTGGGGCCAACGTCCTGACTTTC. Its translation is CASSPQGQPSGANVLTF.

The chain has TRBV4-1 and TRBJ1-5; no reliable D call. The CDR3 totals 16 residues. Looked up from germline, CDR1 is MGHRA and CDR2 is YSYEKL. The V gene lost 0 bases and the J gene lost 0 bases, with 9 bases spanning the gap. This chain's CDR3 is CASSQDREDSNQPQHF. CDR3 DNA: TGCGCCAGCAGCCAAGATCGGGAGGATAGCAATCAGCCCCAGCATTTT.

CDR3 protein: CATSDWGTGLSYNEQFF. As DNA, the CDR3 is TGTGCCACCAGTGATTGGGGGACAGGGCTGTCCTACAATGAGCAGTTCTTC. The chain carries TRBV24-1 and TRBJ2-1; TRBD1 matches at 9 bases. Germline V gene data show CDR1 as KGHDR and CDR2 as SFDVKD. The CDR3 runs to 17 residues. The V and J ends lost 2 bases and 1 base, in that order; junction bases with no gene match: 5.

The chain combines TRBV19 with TRBJ1-2; no clear D. The CDR3 contains 12 residues. V was pared by 6 bases and J by 5 bases, with 10 bases between. The germline gives CDR1 LNHDA, CDR2 SQIVND (reference sequence). The CDR3 DNA is TGTGCCAGTAGGCATGCGGGTTATGGCTACACCTTC. Amino acid sequence: CASRHAGYGYTF.

The chain employs TRBV27 and TRBJ1-5; TRBD1 matches at 7 bases. CDR1 MNHEY and CDR2 SMNVEV come from the germline V gene (reference sequence). V dropped 3 bases and J dropped 0; count of bases not matched to a gene: 14. CDR3 size: 19 residues. The CDR3 sequence is CASSFSHFDGQVSNQPQHF. CDR3 DNA: TGTGCCAGCAGTTTCTCACACTTTGACGGACAGGTTAGCAATCAGCCCCAGCATTTT.

This clone was picked up one time. The chain couples TRBV5-4 to TRBJ2-1; 7 bases line up with TRBD1. With V trimmed by 0 bases and J by 7 bases, 10 bases remained unmatched. Per germline, CDR1 SGHNT and CDR2 YYREEE (reference sequence). The CDR3 is made up of 16 amino acids. In DNA, the CDR3 is TGTGCCAGCAGCTTGGGGTCGAGGGGGCGAAGAAATGAGCAGTTCTTC. It translates to CASSLGSRGRRNEQFF.

This clone was seen a few times. CDR3 sequence reads: CASSFALSSYEQYF. The DNA of the CDR3 is TGTGCCAGCAGCTTTGCCCTGAGCTCCTACGAGCAGTACTTC. This sequence joins TRBV11-2 and TRBJ2-7, with D unresolved. This CDR3 comprises 14 residues. The germline V and J ends were trimmed by 3 bases and 0 bases, with 9 bases remaining between them. Germline values: CDR1 SGHAT, CDR2 FQNNGV.

The rearrangement links TRBV7-6 to TRBJ1-3, with D tentatively TRBD1 (6 bases). The CDR3 spans 14 residues. Germline assignment: CDR1 SGHVS and CDR2 FNYEAQ. V lost 1 base and J 4 bases, leaving 8 bases between the germline ends. In nucleotides, the CDR3 is TGTGCCAGCAGCTTAGTACAGGGCGGAAACACCATATATTTT. It yields the protein CASSLVQGGNTIYF. Based on the CDR3 plus reference TRBV7-6 and TRBJ1-3, the full variable domain is GAGVSQSPRYKVTKRGQDVALRCDPISGHVSLYWYRQALGQGPEFLTYFNYEAQQDKSGLPNDRFSAERPEGSISTLTIQRTEQRDSAMYRCASSLVQGGNTIYFGEGSWLTVV.

The J gene is TRBJ2-5, the V gene TRBV18, with TRBD1 identical over 7 bases. Germline assignment: CDR1 KGHSH and CDR2 LQKENI. The CDR3 has 14 residues. V lost 3 bases, J lost 5 bases, and 6 bases stayed unmatched. CDR3 coding DNA: TGTGCCAGCTCACCCTACAGGGGTTTGGAGACCCAGTACTTC. It yields the protein CASSPYRGLETQYF.

In nucleotides, the CDR3 is TGTGCCAGCAGTGATAGACAGGGCAATCAGCCCCAGCATTTT. Its translation is CASSDRQGNQPQHF. The genes are TRBV6-1 and TRBJ1-5; possible D gene TRBD1, 6 bases. Trimming pared 3 bases from V and 2 bases from J, leaving 8 bases between. The CDR3 is 14 residues long. Germline CDR1 reads MNHNS; CDR2 reads SASEGT.

The sample holds one count of this clone. The chain recombines TRBV24-1 with TRBJ2-1; a weak D match, TRBD2 (6 bases). The ends were cut back, 4 bases at V and 4 bases at J, with 22 bases in the middle. In germline, CDR1 is KGHDR, CDR2 SFDVKD. The CDR3 covers 18 residues. CDR3 nucleotides: TGTGCCACCAGTGACGCGGGACTCCTAGGCCTCTTTTACAATGAGCAGTTCTTC. Protein product: CATSDAGLLGLFYNEQFF.